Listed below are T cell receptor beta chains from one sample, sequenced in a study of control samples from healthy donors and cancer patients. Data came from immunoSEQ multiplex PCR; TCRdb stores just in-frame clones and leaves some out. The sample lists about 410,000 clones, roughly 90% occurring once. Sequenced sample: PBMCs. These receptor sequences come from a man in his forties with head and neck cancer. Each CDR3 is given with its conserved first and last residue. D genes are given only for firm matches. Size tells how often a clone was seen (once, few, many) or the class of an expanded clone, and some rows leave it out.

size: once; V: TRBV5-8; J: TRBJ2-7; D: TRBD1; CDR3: CASSRGQGAPYEQYF; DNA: TGTGCCAGCAGCAGAGGACAGGGGGCACCCTACGAGCAGTACTTC
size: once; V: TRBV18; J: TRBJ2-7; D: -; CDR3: CASSQSLTYEQYF; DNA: TGTGCCAGCTCACAGTCCCTGACCTACGAGCAGTACTTC
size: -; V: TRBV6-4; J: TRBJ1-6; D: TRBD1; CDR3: CASSDTSGTGGFNSPLHF; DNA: TGTGCCAGCAGTGATACCTCCGGGACAGGGGGCTTCAATTCACCCCTCCACTTT
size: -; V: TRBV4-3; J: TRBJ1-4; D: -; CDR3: CASSQGLLGGTANEKLFF; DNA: TGCGCCAGCAGCCAAGGATTACTAGGCGGGACGGCTAATGAAAAACTGTTTTTT
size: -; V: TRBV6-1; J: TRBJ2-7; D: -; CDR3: CASREGTGEQYF; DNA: TGTGCCAGCCGGGAAGGGACCGGCGAGCAGTACTTC
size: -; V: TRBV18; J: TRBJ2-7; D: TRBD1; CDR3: CASSPSARGLTYEQYF; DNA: TGTGCCAGCTCACCAAGCGCCAGGGGGCTCACCTACGAGCAGTACTTC
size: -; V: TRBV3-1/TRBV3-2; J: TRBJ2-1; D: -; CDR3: CASSNDRTKTYNEQFF; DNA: TGTGCCAGCAGCAACGACCGGACTAAAACCTACAATGAGCAGTTCTTC
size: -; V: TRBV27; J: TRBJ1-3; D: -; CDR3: CASSTGNTIYF; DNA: TGTGCCAGCAGTACTGGAAACACCATATATTTT
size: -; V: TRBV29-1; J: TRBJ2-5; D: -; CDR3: CSVSAKKETQYF; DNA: TGCAGCGTATCGGCGAAGAAAGAGACCCAGTACTTC
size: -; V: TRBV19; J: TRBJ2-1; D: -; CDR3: CASSTRTDYNEQFF; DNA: TGTGCCAGTAGTACCCGGACAGACTACAATGAGCAGTTCTTC
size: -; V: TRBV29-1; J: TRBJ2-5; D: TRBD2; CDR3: CSAGLAGGQETQYF; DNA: TGCAGCGCGGGACTAGCGGGGGGTCAAGAGACCCAGTACTTC
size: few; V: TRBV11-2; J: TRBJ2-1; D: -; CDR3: CASSLIIHNEQFF; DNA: TGTGCCAGCAGCTTGATTATCCACAATGAGCAGTTCTTC
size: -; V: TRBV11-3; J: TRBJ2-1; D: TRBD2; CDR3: CASSIPGLDYNEQFF; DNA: TGTGCCAGCAGCATCCCGGGACTAGACTACAATGAGCAGTTCTTC
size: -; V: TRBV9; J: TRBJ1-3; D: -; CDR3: CASSVAPAGDLISGNTIYF; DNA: TGTGCCAGCAGCGTAGCTCCGGCAGGCGACTTAATATCTGGGAACACCATATATTTT